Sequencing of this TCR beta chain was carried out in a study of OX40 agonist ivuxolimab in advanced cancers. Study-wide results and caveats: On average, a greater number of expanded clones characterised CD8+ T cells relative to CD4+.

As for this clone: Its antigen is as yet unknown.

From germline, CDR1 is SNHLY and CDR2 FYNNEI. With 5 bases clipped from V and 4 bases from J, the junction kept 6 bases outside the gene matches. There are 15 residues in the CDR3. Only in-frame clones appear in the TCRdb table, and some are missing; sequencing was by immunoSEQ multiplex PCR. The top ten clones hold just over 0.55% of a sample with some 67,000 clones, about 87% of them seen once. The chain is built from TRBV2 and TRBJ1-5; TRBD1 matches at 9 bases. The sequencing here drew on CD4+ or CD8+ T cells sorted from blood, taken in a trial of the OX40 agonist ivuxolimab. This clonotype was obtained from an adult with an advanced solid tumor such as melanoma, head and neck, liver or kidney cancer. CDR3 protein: CASSPGTGQNQPQHF. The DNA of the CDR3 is TGTGCCAGCAGTCCCGGGACAGGGCAGAATCAGCCCCAGCATTTT.